These 7 T cell receptor beta chains share one sample of origin, sequenced in a study of technical replicates of blood from a handful of donors. Sequencing was performed with immunoSEQ multiplex PCR; in TCRdb, only in-frame clones are kept and a portion is missing. The table shows some 94,000 clones, with roughly 94% occurring only once. Sequencing input: T cells isolated from PBMCs. These receptors came from a human donor in good health.

The chain employs TRBV6-6 and TRBJ1-2; D may be TRBD1 (5 bases). Looked up from germline, CDR1 is MNHNY and CDR2 is SVGAGI (reference sequence). The CDR3 is 13 residues long. V gave up 2 bases and J gave up 6 bases, with 10 bases separating them. CDR3 in DNA: TGTGCCAGCAGTTACGCAGGGCCAGATGGCTACACCTTC. The encoded protein is CASSYAGPDGYTF.

The chain has TRBV18 and TRBJ2-3; 9 bases agree with TRBD2. The germline gives CDR1 KGHSH, CDR2 LQKENI. V was pared by 0 bases and J by 1 base, with 2 bases of the junction left unmatched. The CDR3 consists of 16 residues. The CDR3 DNA sequence: TGTGCCAGCTCACCACCGACTAGCGGCCGCACAGATACGCAGTATTTT. Its protein is CASSPPTSGRTDTQYF.

The V call is TRBV6-4, the J call TRBJ2-5; the match to TRBD2 covers 10 bases. The CDR3 loop spans 16 amino acids. Trimming removed 5 bases from V and 5 bases from J; junction bases left unmatched: 11. Germline V gives CDR1 MRHNA, CDR2 SNTAGT. DNA for the CDR3: TGTGCCAGCAGTTCCCTTCGAGCGGGAGGGGGTGAGACCCAGTACTTC. Translating it yields CASSSLRAGGGETQYF.

The rearrangement joins TRBV4-2 to TRBJ1-4; 9 nucleotides match TRBD1. CDR1 and CDR2 from the germline V gene are LGHNA and YNFKEQ. The CDR3 has 18 amino acids. J was trimmed by 6 bases and V by 0 bases; bases with no gene match: 11. DNA of the CDR3: TGTGCCAGCAGCCAAGATTTGACAGGGGGGGACTCTGATGAAAAACTGTTTTTT. The encoded protein is CASSQDLTGGDSDEKLFF.

The chain recombines TRBV10-3 with TRBJ1-2; 11 positions match TRBD1. Germline V gene lookup returns CDR1 ENHRY and CDR2 SYGVKD. This CDR3 contains 14 residues. After removal of 6 bases from V and 6 bases from J, the junction contained 6 bases not matched to a gene. CDR3 nucleotide sequence: TGTGCCATCAGCCAAGGACAGGGGGCAAATGGCTACACCTTC. Its translation: CAISQGQGANGYTF.

The rearrangement uses TRBV7-9 and TRBJ2-7; TRBD1 agrees at 7 bases. CDR3 length: 14 amino acids. CDR1 is SEHNR, CDR2 FQNEAQ, per germline (reference sequence). J was trimmed by 3 bases and V by 7 bases; bases with no gene match: 9. In nucleotides, the CDR3 is TGTGCCAGCACCCAATCAGGGGGTAACTACGAGCAGTACTTC. Its translation is CASTQSGGNYEQYF.

This sequence joins TRBV10-3 and TRBJ1-1; D remains ambiguous. Germline CDR1 and CDR2: ENHRY and SYGVKD. The CDR3 sequence is 15 residues long. Trimming stripped 2 bases from V and 1 base from J, with 11 bases between. This CDR3 reads CAISELREGNTEAFF. The CDR3 DNA sequence: TGTGCCATCAGTGAGCTCCGGGAGGGGAACACTGAAGCTTTCTTT.